This T cell receptor (beta chain) was captured in a study of CD8 T cells in Susac syndrome. Study-wide points: The study conceded that relatively few individuals underwent its TCR sequencing and HLA analysis.

This CDR3 contains 11 residues. Germline V gene sequence: CDR1 LGHNT, CDR2 FRNRAP. The V and J ends lost 9 bases and 7 bases, in that order; junction bases with no gene match: 3. Sequencing of TCR beta, carried out with a high-throughput approach, was applied to CD8+ and CD4+ T cells from the blood. Random hexamers were used to reverse transcribe the RNA input (about 0.45 to 1 ug). Each CDR3 protein gets one entry after TCRdb re-called the immunoSEQ multiplex PCR reads with MiXCR. Here the sample spans about 140,000 distinct CDR3 sequences, 85% to 95% being singletons. Note on this clonotype: The target antigen is unknown.

The sample comprised CD8+ T cells from PBMCs. This rearrangement joins TRBV12-5 to TRBJ2-1; 7 positions match TRBD1. The receptor was isolated from a human donor in good health. CDR3 in amino acids: CASLQGNEQFF. CDR3 sequence (DNA): TGTGCTAGCCTACAGGGGAATGAGCAGTTCTTC.